One and the same sample provided the 27 T cell receptor beta chains below, sequenced in a study of T cells after yellow fever vaccination. MiXCR, run by TCRdb on the 5' RACE reads, gives a single entry per CDR3 protein. Seen here are approximately 510,000 distinct CDR3 sequences, 20% to 25% observed once, and the top ten hold about a sixth. The sample here was PBMCs, taken roughly 20 days after the first yellow fever vaccination. These receptors were taken from a man aged 18 to 30 who received the YFV17D yellow fever vaccine.

This clonotype occurred a few times. The rearrangement links TRBV5-1 to TRBJ2-6; D remains ambiguous. V lost 4 bases, J lost 3 bases, and 11 bases lay in between. Germline loops: CDR1 SGHRS, CDR2 YFSETQ. The CDR3 length is 15 residues. The CDR3 loop is CASSPKPDGANVLTF. CDR3 nucleotides: TGCGCCAGCAGCCCGAAACCGGATGGGGCCAACGTCCTGACTTTC.

The chain combines TRBV6-2 or TRBV6-3 with TRBJ2-1; 9 bases are a match to TRBD1. Losses at the gene ends were 2 bases for V and 7 bases for J; bases not matched to a gene: 6. CDR3 length: 15 residues. The germline V gene encodes CDR1 MNHEY and CDR2 SVGEGT. CDR3 protein: CASSYPRTGVNEQFF. Here the CDR3 DNA reads TGTGCCAGCAGTTACCCCCGGACAGGGGTGAATGAGCAGTTCTTC.

This clonotype occurred a few times. The chain recombines TRBV5-1 with TRBJ1-1; the D gene is possibly TRBD1 (5 bases). Germline V lookup: CDR1 SGHRS, CDR2 YFSETQ. The V gene lost 7 bases and the J gene lost 1 base, with 11 bases spanning the gap. The CDR3 has 13 residues. This CDR3 is CASGIQENTEAFF. Here the CDR3 DNA reads TGCGCCAGCGGCATACAGGAGAACACTGAAGCTTTCTTT.

The chain has TRBV4-3 and TRBJ1-1, with a weak D call TRBD1 (5 bases). Germline CDR1 and CDR2: LGHNA and YSLEER. V lost 3 bases and J lost 11, with 16 bases in between. This CDR3 region has 13 residues. In DNA, the CDR3 is TGCGCCAGCAGCCACAACGGGGAAGGGGAGGCTTTCTTT. Translation: CASSHNGEGEAFF.

The sample holds a few counts of this clonotype. The chain joins TRBV12-3 or TRBV12-4 to TRBJ2-5; no firm D call. The V and J ends lost 3 bases and 0 bases respectively, with 8 bases between them. The CDR3 runs 14 residues. The CDR3 nucleotides are TGTGCCAGCAGTTTCGTTAGGAACCAAGAGACCCAGTACTTC. It codes for CASSFVRNQETQYF.

The rearrangement uses TRBV7-2 and TRBJ2-7; weak D call: TRBD1 (5 bases). The length of the CDR3 is 13 residues. Germline assignment: CDR1 SGHTA and CDR2 FQGNSA. V gave up 5 bases and J gave up 12 bases, with 20 bases separating them. The DNA of the CDR3 is TGTGCCAGCAGCCCACAGGCTTGGCAGGGCGCGTACTTC. Amino acids: CASSPQAWQGAYF.

This chain links TRBV7-2 with TRBJ2-2; 11 nucleotides agree with TRBD2. Unmatched junction bases numbered 8, after V lost 5 bases and J lost 3 bases. Germline V gene data show CDR1 as SGHTA and CDR2 as FQGNSA. This CDR3 spans 17 amino acids. The CDR3 DNA reads TGTGCCAGCAGCCTCAGGGGGACTAGCGGTTACACCGGGGAGCTGTTTTTT. Its translation: CASSLRGTSGYTGELFF.

This clonotype has just a few counts. CDR3: CASSLETGPTDTQYF. The CDR3 coding sequence is TGCGCCAGCAGCTTGGAGACGGGACCCACAGATACGCAGTATTTT. This chain joins TRBV5-1 and TRBJ2-3; D is perhaps TRBD1 or TRBD2 (5 bases each). Between the trimmed V and J ends, which lost 0 bases and 2 bases, there was a span of 10 bases. The CDR3 is 15 residues long. CDR1 SGHRS and CDR2 YFSETQ come from the germline V gene.

This clonotype has only a few counts. The rearrangement joins TRBV5-6 to TRBJ1-4, with D tentatively TRBD1 (5 bases). Germline CDR1 and CDR2: SGHDT and YYEEEE. Trimming pared 2 bases from V and 7 bases from J, leaving 18 bases between. The CDR3 runs 16 residues. The CDR3 nucleotides read TGTGCCAGCAGCTTTGGTGGGCAGGGCGGACGTGAAAAACTGTTTTTT. This codes for CASSFGGQGGREKLFF.

The V call is TRBV28, the J call TRBJ2-3; 10 bases match TRBD2. The V segment lost 2 bases and the J segment 4 bases; nucleotides outside the gene matches: 3. Per the germline V gene, CDR1 is MDHEN and CDR2 is SYDVKM. The CDR3 totals 15 residues. CDR3 nucleotides: TGTGCCAGCAGTTTAGGGAGCGGGGGGGCAGATACGCAGTATTTT. Translating gives CASSLGSGGADTQYF.

The rearrangement joins TRBV7-7 to TRBJ2-1; D not certain. This CDR3 is built from 15 residues. Germline CDR1 and CDR2: SSHAT and FNYEAQ (reference sequence). V lost 2 bases to trimming and J lost 2 bases, with 10 bases between them. The CDR3 sequence: CASSLSTDPYNEQFF. CDR3 DNA sequence: TGTGCCAGCAGCTTAAGTACAGACCCCTACAATGAGCAGTTCTTC.

The chain combines TRBV7-8 with TRBJ2-3; D call uncertain. The CDR3 length is 16 residues. Per germline, CDR1 SGHVS and CDR2 FQNEAQ. V dropped 5 bases and J dropped 6 bases, with 21 bases sitting between them. The CDR3 sequence is CASSTRAGDPSDTQYF. CDR3 sequence (DNA): TGTGCCAGCAGCACCCGGGCAGGCGACCCATCGGATACGCAGTATTTT.

In this sample, this clonotype turned up a few times. V and J are TRBV29-1 and TRBJ2-5; 14 nucleotides agree with TRBD2. The V segment lost 8 bases and the J segment 3 bases; nucleotides outside the gene matches: 5. Germline V gene lookup returns CDR1 SQVTM and CDR2 ANQGSEA. The CDR3 loop spans 14 amino acids. CDR3 nucleotide sequence: TGCAGCACCACGGGACTAGCGGGGGAAGAGACCCAGTACTTC. Translated: CSTTGLAGEETQYF.

The J gene is TRBJ2-7, the V gene TRBV7-6; D gene ambiguous. Germline V gene lookup returns CDR1 SGHVS and CDR2 FNYEAQ. Between the trimmed V and J ends, which lost 8 bases and 3 bases, there was a span of 20 bases. CDR3 length: 15 amino acids. CDR3 sequence reads: CASSLNPDGLYEQYF. CDR3 bases: TGTGCCAGCTCCCTAAACCCCGACGGGCTCTACGAGCAGTACTTC.

This clonotype came up once. The J gene is TRBJ2-7, the V gene TRBV5-1; weak D call: TRBD1 (6 bases). Deletions cut 2 bases from V and 0 bases from J, with 12 bases between. This CDR3 spans 15 amino acids. CDR1 and CDR2 from the germline V gene are SGHRS and YFSETQ. The CDR3 nucleotides are TGCGCCAGCAGCTTATGGGCAGGGGCCTCCTACGAGCAGTACTTC. It is translated as CASSLWAGASYEQYF.

This clonotype occurred many times. This chain uses TRBV10-3 with TRBJ1-6; a weak D match, TRBD1 (5 bases). This CDR3 has 12 amino acids. Germline V gene sequence: CDR1 ENHRY, CDR2 SYGVKD. V shed 2 bases and J shed 9 bases, with 5 bases lying between them. CDR3 loop: CAISEQGSPLHF. CDR3 DNA sequence: TGTGCCATCAGTGAGCAGGGTTCACCCCTCCACTTT.

This clonotype was detected only a few times. The gene calls are TRBV7-2 and TRBJ1-1; D remains unclear. Looked up from germline, CDR1 is SGHTA and CDR2 is FQGNSA. The V gene lost 7 bases and the J gene lost 3 bases, with 9 bases spanning the gap. The CDR3 is 12 amino acids. The CDR3 nucleotides read TGTGCCAGCACCTTTATGTACACTGAAGCTTTCTTT. It encodes CASTFMYTEAFF.

The rearrangement uses TRBV10-3 and TRBJ2-3; 7 nucleotides align to TRBD2. CDR1 and CDR2 (germline): ENHRY, SYGVKD. There are 12 residues in the CDR3. Germline trimming cut 6 bases from V and 9 bases from J; bases unmatched to any gene: 6. CDR3 in amino acids: CAIRGGRETQYF. DNA for the CDR3: TGTGCCATCAGGGGGGGGAGGGAGACGCAGTATTTT.

This clonotype was seen only a few times. The chain combines TRBV20-1 with TRBJ2-1; D is uncertain. V lost 1 base and J lost 9, with 10 bases in between. Germline-derived CDR1 and CDR2 are DFQATT and SNEGSKA (reference sequence). CDR3 length equals 12 residues. In DNA, the CDR3 is TGCAGTGCTAGAGGTGTGTCTGGTGAGCAGTTCTTC. It is translated as CSARGVSGEQFF.

This clonotype was seen repeatedly, ten times or more. The chain recombines TRBV18 with TRBJ2-7; D not resolved. This CDR3 spans 14 amino acids. The V end was cut by 0 bases, the J end by 0 bases, with 6 bases between. Germline CDR1 KGHSH, CDR2 LQKENI. The CDR3 region has the DNA TGTGCCAGCTCACCACCTTACACCTCCTACGAGCAGTACTTC. It translates to CASSPPYTSYEQYF.

This clonotype was seen a handful of times. This chain uses TRBV10-3 with TRBJ1-1, with D unresolved. V lost 8 bases and J lost 1, with 11 bases in between. This CDR3 contains 13 residues. The germline CDR1 and CDR2 sequences are ENHRY and SYGVKD. The CDR3 bases are TGTGCCATCGGCGCCTGGGAGAACACTGAAGCTTTCTTT. Residues: CAIGAWENTEAFF.

This clonotype was picked up a small number of times. The DNA for the CDR3 is TGCGCCAGCAGCTTGTCCGTCCCGGGGGGAGAAGAGACCCAGTACTTC. Translating gives CASSLSVPGGEETQYF. The chain couples TRBV5-1 to TRBJ2-5; TRBD2 agrees at 7 bases. V was clipped by 1 base and J by 3 bases; unmatched bases: 9. Germline CDR1 reads SGHRS; CDR2 reads YFSETQ. The CDR3 extends over 16 amino acids.

This clonotype came up a few times. The rearrangement joins TRBV19 to TRBJ2-2; TRBD1 is a possible D gene (6 bases). The germline gives CDR1 LNHDA, CDR2 SQIVND (reference sequence). The CDR3 is 14 amino acids. With 5 bases removed from V and 8 bases from J, the gap between germline ends came to 15 bases. Written as DNA, the CDR3 is TGTGCCAGTAGTCCCCGTCCCACAGGGGGGGAGCTGTTTTTT. Amino acids: CASSPRPTGGELFF.

The gene calls are TRBV7-8 and TRBJ2-5; TRBD1 aligns across 11 bases. This CDR3 has 14 residues. CDR1 and CDR2 (germline): SGHVS, FQNEAQ. Losses at the gene ends were 4 bases for V and 6 bases for J; bases not matched to a gene: 4. The CDR3 coding sequence is TGTGCCAGCAGCTCTCGGACAGGGGGCCAGACCCAGTACTTC. Its translation is CASSSRTGGQTQYF.

This clonotype has a count of ten or more. J is TRBJ2-1 and V is TRBV7-3; D assignment may be TRBD1 or TRBD2 (5 bases each). This CDR3 has 12 amino acids. CDR1 SGHTA and CDR2 FQGTGA come from the germline V gene. V gave up 2 bases and J gave up 9 bases, with 8 bases separating them. Written as DNA, the CDR3 is TGTGCCAGCAGCTTAGATGGGGGTGAGCAGTTCTTC. Its protein product is CASSLDGGEQFF.

The chain uses TRBV6-1 and TRBJ2-1; TRBD2 is a possible D gene (7 bases). The CDR3 is made up of 14 amino acids. The V end was cut by 5 bases, the J end by 9 bases, with 17 bases between. Germline-derived CDR1 and CDR2 are MNHNS and SASEGT. The CDR3 sequence: CASSTLRGRGEQFF. CDR3 coding DNA: TGTGCCAGCAGTACACTGCGGGGGCGGGGTGAGCAGTTCTTC.

This chain connects TRBV5-5 to TRBJ2-1; 7 positions agree with TRBD1. With V trimmed by 1 base and J by 2 bases, 12 bases remained unmatched. CDR3 length: 18 amino acids. Germline V gene data show CDR1 as SGHKS and CDR2 as YYEKEE (reference sequence). In nucleotides, the CDR3 is TGTGCCAGCAGCTTGAGGATCACAGGGGTGGGGACCTACAATGAGCAGTTCTTC. Amino acids: CASSLRITGVGTYNEQFF.